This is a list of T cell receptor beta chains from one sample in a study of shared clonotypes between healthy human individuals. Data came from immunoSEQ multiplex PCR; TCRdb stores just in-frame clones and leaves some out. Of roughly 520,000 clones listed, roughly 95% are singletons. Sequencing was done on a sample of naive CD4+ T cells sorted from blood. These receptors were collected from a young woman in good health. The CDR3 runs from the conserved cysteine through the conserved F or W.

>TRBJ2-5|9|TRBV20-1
CSARGLEYF
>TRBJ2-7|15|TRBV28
CASSPIRDSAYEQYF
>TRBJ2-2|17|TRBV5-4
CASSFGTGVRATGELFF
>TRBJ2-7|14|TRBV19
CASSIQGISYEQYF
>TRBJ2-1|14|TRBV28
CASSYSGRRNEQFF
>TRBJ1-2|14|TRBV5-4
CASSLGGRNYGYTF
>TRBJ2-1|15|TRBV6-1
CASSVTLAGADEQFF
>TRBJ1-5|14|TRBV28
CASSFAELAQPQHF
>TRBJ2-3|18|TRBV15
CATSRERQVGVLTDTQYF
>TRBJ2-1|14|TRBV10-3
CASATSAVYNEQFF
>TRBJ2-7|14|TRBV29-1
CSANRTTRSYEQYF
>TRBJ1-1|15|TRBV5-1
CASSLAGGALTEAFF
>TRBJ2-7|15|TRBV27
CASKFSAGGGYEQYF
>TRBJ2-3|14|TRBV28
CASSPHQQPDTQYF
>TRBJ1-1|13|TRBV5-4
CASSLELNTEAFF
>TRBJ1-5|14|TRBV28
CASSLATVNQPQHF
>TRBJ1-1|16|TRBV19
CASSTKKTTGNTEAFF
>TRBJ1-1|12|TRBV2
CASSDRGPEAFF
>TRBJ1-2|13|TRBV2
CASSEVSSYGYTF
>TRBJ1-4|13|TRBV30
CAWSARYGEKLFF
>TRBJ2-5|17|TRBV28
CASISPPGVGEQETQYF
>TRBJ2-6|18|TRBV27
CASSWDGRAPLGANVLTF
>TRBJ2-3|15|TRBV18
CASSPRGSTSGTQYF
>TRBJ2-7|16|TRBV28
CASSLFRDRASYEQYF
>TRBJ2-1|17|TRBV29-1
CSNSGLAGGLSYNEQFF
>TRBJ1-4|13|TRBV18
CASSRDRDEKLFF
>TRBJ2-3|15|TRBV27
CASSFRQVSTDTQYF
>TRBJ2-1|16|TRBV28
CASSTPGTLTYNEQFF
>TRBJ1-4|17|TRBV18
CASSPWAGPGTNEKLFF
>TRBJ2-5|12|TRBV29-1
CSVEVVEETQYF
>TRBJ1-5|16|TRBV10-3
CAISESLLNSNQPQHF